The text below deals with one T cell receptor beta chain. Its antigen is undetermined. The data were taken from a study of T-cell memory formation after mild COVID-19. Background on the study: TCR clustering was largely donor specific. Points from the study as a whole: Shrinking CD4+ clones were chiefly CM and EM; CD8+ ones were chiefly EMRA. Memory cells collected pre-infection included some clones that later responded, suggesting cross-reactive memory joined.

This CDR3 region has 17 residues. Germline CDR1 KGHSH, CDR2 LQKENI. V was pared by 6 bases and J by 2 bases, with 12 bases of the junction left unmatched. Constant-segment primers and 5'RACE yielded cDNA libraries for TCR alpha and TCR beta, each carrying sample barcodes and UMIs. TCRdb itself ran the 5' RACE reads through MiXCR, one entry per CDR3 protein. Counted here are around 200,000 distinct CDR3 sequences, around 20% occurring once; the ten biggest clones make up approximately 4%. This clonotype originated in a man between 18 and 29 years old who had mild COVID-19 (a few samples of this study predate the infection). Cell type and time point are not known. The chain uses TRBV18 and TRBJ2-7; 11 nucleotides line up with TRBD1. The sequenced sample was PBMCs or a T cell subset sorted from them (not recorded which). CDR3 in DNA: TGTGCCAGCTCTCTATCTGCCGGGACAGGGGGTGCCTACGAGCAGTACTTC. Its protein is CASSLSAGTGGAYEQYF.